The next 27 T cell receptor beta chains were all read from a single sample in a study of a mutant IDH1 vaccine in newly diagnosed glioma. Time point specified: baseline, week 1 (first vaccination visit). Treatment reported: pre-vaccination baseline after standard-of-care therapy. Some clones are missing from TCRdb's copy, which holds only in-frame ones; the method was immunoSEQ multiplex PCR. The data contain tens of thousands of clones, more than 65% of them singletons. Sequences were derived from PBMCs, sampled from a glioma patient treated with radiotherapy, temozolomide or both. The receptors stem from a man aged 35-49 years with glioma. Some clones in this sample may be carry-over from other donors' samples.

V usage is TRBV2 and J usage is TRBJ1-5; possibly TRBD1 for D (5 bases). The CDR3 is made up of 14 amino acids. V was shortened by 3 bases and J by 6 bases, with 12 bases between the two germline ends. CDR1 and CDR2 (germline): SNHLY, FYNNEI. The CDR3 DNA reads as TGTGCCAGCAGTGATGTGGGGGTTAGTCAGCCCCAGCATTTT. Protein sequence: CASSDVGVSQPQHF.

The CDR3 here is CASSLALAHTDTQYF. In nucleotides, the CDR3 is TGCGCCAGCAGCTTGGCCCTCGCCCACACAGATACGCAGTATTTT. The chain joins TRBV5-1 to TRBJ2-3; D uncertain. The germline V gene has CDR1 SGHRS and CDR2 YFSETQ. This CDR3 is built from 15 residues. The V end lost 0 bases, the J end lost 2 bases, and 10 bases lay between the germline ends.

V gene TRBV7-2 combines with J gene TRBJ2-1, with D perhaps matching TRBD2 (7 bases). CDR1 and CDR2 from the germline V gene are SGHTA and FQGNSA. CDR3 length: 14 residues. Trimming took 5 bases from V and 10 from J, leaving 18 bases between them. The CDR3 protein is CASSLGGPPWEQFF. The CDR3 region has the DNA TGTGCCAGCAGCCTCGGGGGGCCTCCTTGGGAGCAGTTCTTC.

CDR3 nucleotide sequence: TGTGCCAGCAGCTCGTACTCTGGGGCCAACGTCCTGACTTTC. The encoded protein is CASSSYSGANVLTF. The chain recombines TRBV7-9 with TRBJ2-6; D is ambiguous. Germline V gene data show CDR1 as SEHNR and CDR2 as FQNEAQ (reference sequence). CDR3 length: 14 residues. Deletions cut 4 bases from V and 0 bases from J, with 4 bases between. The whole variable domain, filled in from reference TRBV7-9 and TRBJ2-6, reads DTGVSQNPRHKITKRGQNVTFRCDPISEHNRLYWYRQTLGQGPEFLTYFQNEAQLEKSRLLSDRFSAERPKGSFSTLEIQRTEQGDSAMYLCASSSYSGANVLTFGAGSRLTVL.

The V gene is TRBV9, the J gene TRBJ2-3; 8 positions match TRBD2. CDR3 length equals 16 residues. The germline V gene has CDR1 SGDLS and CDR2 YYNGEE. Trimming removed 0 bases from V and 0 bases from J; junction bases left unmatched: 3. CDR3 nucleotide sequence: TGTGCCAGCAGCGTAGGCGGGGGGCGAAGCACAGATACGCAGTATTTT. Translation: CASSVGGGRSTDTQYF.

This chain connects TRBV5-1 to TRBJ1-3, with TRBD1 matching over 7 bases. V trimming: 0 bases; J trimming: 3 bases; junction bases outside the gene matches: 3. Germline V gives CDR1 SGHRS, CDR2 YFSETQ. The CDR3 runs to 15 residues. CDR3 region: CASSLAGTVGNTIYF. The CDR3 coding sequence is TGCGCCAGCAGCTTGGCCGGGACAGTTGGAAACACCATATATTTT.

V gene TRBV27 combines with J gene TRBJ2-6; D is undetermined. Trimming shortened V by 4 bases and J by 1 base, and 8 bases separated the two germline ends. The CDR3 is 15 amino acids. The V gene's germline CDR1 is MNHEY and CDR2 SMNVEV (reference sequence). The CDR3: CASSSPASGANVLTF. CDR3 DNA sequence: TGTGCCAGCAGTTCACCGGCTTCTGGGGCCAACGTCCTGACTTTC.

In this sample, this clone turned up once. This chain uses TRBV18 with TRBJ2-2, with no clear D. Germline CDR1 reads KGHSH; CDR2 reads LQKENI. Trimming shortened V by 2 bases and J by 1 base, and 5 bases separated the two germline ends. The CDR3 has 14 amino acids. CDR3 region: CASSPRQNTGELFF. As DNA, the CDR3 is TGTGCCAGCTCACCAAGGCAGAACACCGGGGAGCTGTTTTTT.

The rearrangement joins TRBV4-1 to TRBJ1-1, with D perhaps TRBD1 (5 bases). Germline CDR1 and CDR2: MGHRA and YSYEKL. The V end was cut by 1 base, the J end by 6 bases, with 12 bases between. The CDR3 extends over 14 amino acids. CDR3 coding DNA: TGCGCCAGCAGCCAAGGGGAACGGGGGGCTGAAGCTTTCTTT. It encodes CASSQGERGAEAFF.

The V call is TRBV28, the J call TRBJ1-1, with a weak D call TRBD1 (5 bases). Germline lookup yields CDR1 MDHEN and CDR2 SYDVKM. This CDR3 has 13 amino acids. V lost 7 bases and J lost 4, with 13 bases in between. The CDR3 DNA is TGTGCCAGCACCTCAACCGGGGGCACTGAAGCTTTCTTT. Protein product: CASTSTGGTEAFF. Variable domain in full (rest from reference TRBV28 and TRBJ1-1): DVKVTQSSRYLVKRTGEKVFLECVQDMDHENMFWYRQDPGLGLRLIYFSYDVKMKEKGDIPEGYSVSREKKERFSLILESASTNQTSMYLCASTSTGGTEAFFGQGTRLTVV.

This chain joins TRBV6-5 and TRBJ1-1; unclear D gene. Germline lookup yields CDR1 MNHEY and CDR2 SVGAGI. The CDR3 spans 14 residues. V was pared by 5 bases and J by 7 bases, with 17 bases between. The CDR3 sequence: CASSVMPFGNEAFF. CDR3 nucleotides: TGTGCCAGCAGTGTGATGCCTTTTGGTAATGAAGCTTTCTTT.

This chain uses TRBV10-2 with TRBJ1-3, with D unresolved. The CDR3 extends over 16 amino acids. V dropped 2 bases and J dropped 0 bases, with 11 bases sitting between them. The germline V gene has CDR1 WSHSY and CDR2 SAAADI. CDR3 DNA: TGCGCCAGCAGTGAGAGTGGGCCCAGCTCTGGAAACACCATATATTTT. Protein product: CASSESGPSSGNTIYF.

CDR3 in DNA: TGTGCCAGCAGTTACGTAGAGGGGGTTGGCTACACCTTC. Translating it yields CASSYVEGVGYTF. The chain uses TRBV6-5 and TRBJ1-2; possibly TRBD1 for D (6 bases). The length of the CDR3 is 13 residues. Trimming shortened V by 2 bases and J by 7 bases, and 11 bases separated the two germline ends. CDR1 and CDR2 from the germline V gene are MNHEY and SVGAGI.

This chain connects TRBV7-9 to TRBJ1-5; D gene unclear. Trimming shortened V by 8 bases and J by 0 bases, and 11 bases separated the two germline ends. Germline assignment: CDR1 SEHNR and CDR2 FQNEAQ (reference sequence). The CDR3 extends over 14 amino acids. The chain's CDR3 is CASGPGHSNQPQHF. CDR3 DNA: TGTGCCAGCGGCCCCGGTCATAGCAATCAGCCCCAGCATTTT.

This clone was counted only a few times. The V gene is TRBV29-1, the J gene TRBJ1-2, with 8 nucleotides matching TRBD1. The CDR3 contains 12 residues. CDR1 and CDR2 from the germline V gene are SQVTM and ANQGSEA. The junction had 7 bases not matched to a gene; V was cut back by 5 bases and J by 8 bases. The CDR3 region is CSVQQGVRGYTF. DNA for the CDR3: TGCAGCGTTCAACAGGGGGTTAGGGGCTACACCTTC.

J is TRBJ1-1 and V is TRBV25-1; D ambiguous. Trimming removed 5 bases at V and 1 base at J, with 5 bases between. The CDR3 consists of 12 residues. Germline V lookup: CDR1 MGHDK, CDR2 SYGVNS. The CDR3 is CASSWGNTEAFF. The CDR3 DNA follows: TGTGCCAGCAGTTGGGGGAACACTGAAGCTTTCTTT.

This sequence joins TRBV6-5 and TRBJ2-1, with 14 bases fitting TRBD2. There are 15 residues in the CDR3. The J segment lost 6 bases and the V segment lost 6 bases, leaving 4 bases of the junction unmatched. CDR1 is MNHEY and CDR2 is SVGAGI in the germline V gene. The DNA of the CDR3 is TGTGCCAGCAGCCGGACTAGCGGGGGGCCCAATGAGCAGTTCTTC. It is translated as CASSRTSGGPNEQFF.

The chain employs TRBV30 and TRBJ1-1, with 8 bases identical to TRBD1. From germline, CDR1 is GTSNPN and CDR2 SVGIG (reference sequence). V was clipped by 2 bases and J by 4 bases; unmatched bases: 6. The CDR3 covers 14 residues. CDR3 nucleotides: TGTGCCTGGAGTTCGGACAGGGTAGTCACTGAAGCTTTCTTT. Translated, it gives CAWSSDRVVTEAFF. Full variable domain (outside the CDR3, taken from reference TRBV30 and TRBJ1-1): SQTIHQWPATLVQPVGSPLSLECTVEGTSNPNLYWYRQAAGRGLQLLFYSVGIGQISSEVPQNLSASRPQDRQFILSSKKLLLSDSGFYLCAWSSDRVVTEAFFGQGTRLTVV.

In this sample, this clone turned up a few times. This chain connects TRBV19 to TRBJ1-1; no firm D call. From germline, CDR1 is LNHDA and CDR2 SQIVND (reference sequence). The CDR3 sequence is 11 residues long. V gave up 3 bases and J gave up 11 bases, with 10 bases separating them. Written as DNA, the CDR3 is TGTGCCAGTAGTATGAGGGTTACGGCTTTCTTT. It is translated as CASSMRVTAFF.

This clone turned up a few times. This chain uses TRBV4-2 with TRBJ2-3, with 12 bases matching TRBD2. V gave up 4 bases and J gave up 5 bases; unmatched junction bases: 4. CDR3 length: 15 amino acids. Germline V gene data show CDR1 as LGHNA and CDR2 as YNFKEQ. This CDR3 reads CASSPGLAGIDTQYF. Written as DNA, the CDR3 is TGTGCCAGCAGCCCCGGACTAGCGGGGATAGATACGCAGTATTTT.

This rearrangement joins TRBV5-1 to TRBJ2-3; possible D gene TRBD1, 6 bases. The CDR3 runs 13 residues. Germline CDR1 reads SGHRS; CDR2 reads YFSETQ. V lost 2 bases to trimming and J lost 4 bases, with 8 bases between them. CDR3 amino acids: CASSLQGADTQYF. CDR3 DNA sequence: TGCGCCAGCAGCTTACAGGGCGCAGATACGCAGTATTTT.

This sequence joins TRBV9 and TRBJ2-5, with TRBD2 identical over 9 bases. The length of the CDR3 is 16 residues. In germline, CDR1 is SGDLS, CDR2 YYNGEE. V gave up 1 base and J gave up 4 bases; unmatched junction bases: 8. The CDR3, as DNA: TGTGCCAGCAGCGTAAAAGCGGGGGGACGAGGAGAGACCCAGTACTTC. It yields the protein CASSVKAGGRGETQYF.

The genes are TRBV6-1 and TRBJ1-5, with 7 bases aligning to TRBD1. This CDR3 has 15 amino acids. Germline CDR1 is MNHNS and CDR2 is SASEGT. V shed 7 bases, J shed 0 bases, and the junction held 6 bases outside the gene matches. Written as DNA, the CDR3 is TGTGCCAGCATCAGATCAGGGGGTAGCAATCAGCCCCAGCATTTT. Encoded protein: CASIRSGGSNQPQHF.

The chain couples TRBV4-1 to TRBJ1-3; D is undetermined. V lost 1 base and J 2 bases, leaving 9 bases between the germline ends. CDR1 MGHRA and CDR2 YSYEKL come from the germline V gene. The CDR3 has 15 residues. CDR3: CASSQVVPAGNTIYF. Written as DNA, the CDR3 is TGCGCCAGCAGCCAAGTTGTACCGGCTGGAAACACCATATATTTT.

This chain links TRBV5-1 with TRBJ2-7; the D is unclear. Trimming took off 0 bases at V and 5 bases at J, with 3 bases between the two ends. The CDR3 covers 11 residues. CDR1 SGHRS and CDR2 YFSETQ come from the germline V gene. This chain's CDR3 is CASSLGHEQYF. Here the CDR3 DNA reads TGCGCCAGCAGCTTGGGCCACGAGCAGTACTTC.

This clone was recorded once. This chain connects TRBV5-6 to TRBJ2-1, with 7 bases lining up with TRBD2. V gave up 2 bases and J gave up 3 bases; unmatched junction bases: 2. The CDR3 totals 14 residues. In germline, CDR1 is SGHDT, CDR2 YYEEEE. The CDR3 DNA reads as TGTGCCAGCAGCTTTGCGGGGGACTACAATGAGCAGTTCTTC. Translating it yields CASSFAGDYNEQFF.

This clone turned up a few times. The rearrangement joins TRBV30 to TRBJ1-5; D might be TRBD1 (5 bases). Looked up from germline, CDR1 is GTSNPN and CDR2 is SVGIG (reference sequence). The CDR3 is 13 amino acids. Between the trimmed V and J ends, which lost 3 bases and 4 bases, there was a span of 10 bases. CDR3 in DNA: TGTGCCTGGAGAGGAGAGGGGAATCAGCCCCAGCATTTT. Translation gives CAWRGEGNQPQHF.